A selection of T cell receptor beta chains follows, all from one sample in a study of blood T cell repertoires in COVID-19. Only in-frame clones appear in the TCRdb table, and some are missing; sequencing was by immunoSEQ multiplex PCR. The sample has around 200,000 clones; around 85% are singletons. The sequencing input was peripheral blood. The receptors shown here come from a woman aged 55 to 70 with COVID-19, enrolled during active disease. Each CDR3 is given with its conserved first and last residue. The D gene is left open where the match is weak. Expanded clones are given a class, and other clones once, few, many or no size at all.

j_call clone_size v_call d_call cdr3_nt cdr3_aa
TRBJ1-4 - TRBV5-4 - TGTGCCAGCAGCTGGGGGGGCACAGTTGAAAAACTGTTTTTT CASSWGGTVEKLFF
TRBJ2-5 - TRBV28 TRBD2 TGTGCCAGCAGTTACGGACTAGCGACCCAAGAGACCCAGTACTTC CASSYGLATQETQYF
TRBJ2-4 - TRBV10-3 TRBD2 TGTGCCATCAGTGAAAGCGGGAGGGCCCCCATTCAGTACTTC CAISESGRAPIQYF
TRBJ2-7 - TRBV18 - TGTGCCAGCTCACCCGCCTACGAGCAGTACTTC CASSPAYEQYF
TRBJ2-1 - TRBV14 TRBD1 TGTGCCAGCAGTCGCCGGGACAGCTACAATGAGCAGTTCTTC CASSRRDSYNEQFF
TRBJ1-2 - TRBV19 - TGTGCCAGTAGTACAACCCCCGACAGACTAGACTATGGCTACACCTTC CASSTTPDRLDYGYTF
TRBJ2-3 few TRBV5-8 - TGTGCCAGCTCCCGTCCGTGGACAAGCACAGATACGCAGTATTTT CASSRPWTSTDTQYF
TRBJ2-2 - TRBV6-5 TRBD1 TGTGCCAGCAGTCTACCGGGACAGGGGGCCGGGGAGCTGTTTTTT CASSLPGQGAGELFF
TRBJ1-2 - TRBV5-1 - TGCGCCAGCAGCTTGAGAACAGGGTATGGCTACACCTTC CASSLRTGYGYTF
TRBJ1-2 - TRBV13 TRBD1 TGTGCCAGCAGCTTAGATTGGACAGGCACTCCGGACTACACCTTC CASSLDWTGTPDYTF
TRBJ2-5 - TRBV6-2/TRBV6-3 - TGTGCCAGCAGTTTGGGGGGGCGGACCCGCGAGACCCAGTACTTC CASSLGGRTRETQYF
TRBJ1-2 few TRBV10-3 - TGTGCCATCAGTGAGTCCCAGGGAACAAACTATGGCTACACCTTC CAISESQGTNYGYTF
TRBJ1-2 few TRBV20-1 TRBD1 TGCAGTGCTAGTAGGGACAGGCGGACCCTTAACTATGGCTACACCTTC CSASRDRRTLNYGYTF